The next 13 T cell receptor beta chains were all read from a single sample in a study of blood T cell repertoires in COVID-19. TCRdb's table, derived via immunoSEQ multiplex PCR, lists solely in-frame clones and lacks some. This sample has approximately 150,000 clones, with roughly 88% found just once. Sequencing was carried out using peripheral blood. The receptors stem from a man aged 60 to 75 with active or convalescent COVID-19.

Of note for this clone: The same CDR3 arises from other DNA sequences in this sample as well. The rearrangement joins TRBV19 to TRBJ1-1; 10 bases fit TRBD1. After removal of 3 bases from V and 5 bases from J, the junction contained 0 bases not matched to a gene. The CDR3 is 13 amino acids. From germline, CDR1 is LNHDA and CDR2 SQIVND (reference sequence). CDR3 bases: TGTGCCAGTAGTATGGACAGGGGGACTGAAGCTTTCTTT. As protein: CASSMDRGTEAFF.

The chain uses TRBV29-1 and TRBJ1-5; 9 nucleotides match TRBD1. CDR1 and CDR2 (germline): SQVTM, ANQGSEA. This CDR3 contains 12 residues. V trimming: 6 bases; J trimming: 7 bases; junction bases outside the gene matches: 4. CDR3 bases: TGCAGCGTCCGGACAGGGGACCAGCCCCAGCATTTT. Amino acid sequence: CSVRTGDQPQHF.

This chain joins TRBV30 and TRBJ2-1; 9 bases map to TRBD2. The V and J ends lost 3 bases and 9 bases, in that order; junction bases with no gene match: 6. Per germline, CDR1 GTSNPN and CDR2 SVGIG (reference sequence). The CDR3 is 13 amino acids. The CDR3 spells CAWSLAGLGEQFF. CDR3 sequence (DNA): TGTGCCTGGAGCCTAGCGGGATTGGGTGAGCAGTTCTTC.

Only a few counts were recorded for this clone. The rearrangement uses TRBV13 and TRBJ1-2; a weak D match, TRBD1 (6 bases). V gave up 5 bases and J gave up 1 base, with 8 bases separating them. The germline V gene has CDR1 PRHDT and CDR2 FYEKMQ (reference sequence). This CDR3 has 13 amino acids. CDR3 sequence reads: CASSIRGNYGYTF. CDR3 in DNA: TGTGCCAGCAGCATCAGGGGTAACTATGGCTACACCTTC.

J is TRBJ1-1 and V is TRBV7-9, with TRBD1 as a possible D gene (6 bases). CDR1 and CDR2 from the germline V gene are SEHNR and FQNEAQ (reference sequence). V was pared by 5 bases and J by 3 bases, with 13 bases between. The CDR3 consists of 14 residues. CDR3 DNA sequence: TGTGCCAGCAGCCCAGGACAGTTAGACACTGAAGCTTTCTTT. It codes for CASSPGQLDTEAFF. Full variable domain (rest looked up from reference TRBV7-9 and TRBJ1-1): DTGVSQNPRHKITKRGQNVTFRCDPISEHNRLYWYRQTLGQGPEFLTYFQNEAQLEKSRLLSDRFSAERPKGSFSTLEIQRTEQGDSAMYLCASSPGQLDTEAFFGQGTRLTVV.

J is TRBJ1-5 and V is TRBV7-6; D not certain. CDR1 SGHVS and CDR2 FNYEAQ come from the germline V gene. The CDR3 runs 16 residues. V dropped 0 bases and J dropped 7 bases, with 16 bases sitting between them. The CDR3 loop is CASSLAASFQSQPQHF. The CDR3 DNA is TGTGCCAGCAGCTTAGCGGCTAGCTTCCAATCACAGCCCCAGCATTTT.

The gene calls are TRBV7-2 and TRBJ1-1; D perhaps matches TRBD1 (5 bases). CDR3 length equals 17 residues. The V end was cut by 1 base, the J end by 4 bases, with 19 bases between. The V gene's germline CDR1 is SGHTA and CDR2 FQGNSA. The CDR3 coding sequence is TGTGCCAGCAGCTTAGTTATCCCGATGTCGGGGGGCACTGAAGCTTTCTTT. The encoded protein is CASSLVIPMSGGTEAFF. Variable domain in full (rest from reference TRBV7-2 and TRBJ1-1): GAGVSQSPSNKVTEKGKDVELRCDPISGHTALYWYRQSLGQGLEFLIYFQGNSAPDKSGLPSDRFSAERTGGSVSTLTIQRTQQEDSAVYLCASSLVIPMSGGTEAFFGQGTRLTVV.

This chain connects TRBV7-9 to TRBJ1-1; D gene unclear. Deletions cut 0 bases from V and 6 bases from J, with 8 bases between. This CDR3 is built from 13 residues. Germline V CDR1 and CDR2: SEHNR, FQNEAQ (reference sequence). CDR3 protein: CASSLALRSEAFF. The CDR3 nucleotides are TGTGCCAGCAGCTTAGCGCTGAGGTCTGAAGCTTTCTTT.

The chain recombines TRBV18 with TRBJ2-2; D remains ambiguous. The CDR3 is made up of 15 amino acids. CDR1 is KGHSH and CDR2 is LQKENI in the germline V gene. V shed 3 bases and J shed 0 bases, with 8 bases lying between them. CDR3 nucleotides: TGTGCCAGCTCACCGGCCCATTCGAACACCGGGGAGCTGTTTTTT. Encoded protein: CASSPAHSNTGELFF.

The chain combines TRBV5-6 with TRBJ2-7; TRBD2 matches 8 bases. Trimming at V came to 1 base and at J to 3 bases, leaving 0 bases not matched to a gene. The V gene's germline CDR1 is SGHDT and CDR2 YYEEEE. The CDR3 extends over 13 amino acids. The CDR3 region has the DNA TGTGCCAGCAGCTTGAGCGGGGGCTACGAGCAGTACTTC. This gives the protein CASSLSGGYEQYF.

J is TRBJ2-5 and V is TRBV7-8; TRBD2 is a possible D gene (7 bases). The germline CDR1 and CDR2 sequences are SGHVS and FQNEAQ. V lost 5 bases, J lost 5 bases, and 21 bases lay in between. The CDR3 has 16 residues. This CDR3 reads CASSPLKGGAKETQYF. CDR3 nucleotide sequence: TGTGCCAGCAGCCCTCTTAAGGGGGGGGCAAAGGAGACCCAGTACTTC.

V gene TRBV27 combines with J gene TRBJ1-5; D ambiguous. The germline V and J ends were trimmed by 3 bases and 5 bases, with 8 bases remaining between them. CDR3 size: 13 residues. Germline CDR1 and CDR2: MNHEY and SMNVEV (reference sequence). The CDR3 nucleotides are TGTGCCAGCAGTTTCTCTCCGGATCAGCCCCAGCATTTT. This codes for CASSFSPDQPQHF.

The chain is built from TRBV7-9 and TRBJ1-1; 7 positions match TRBD1. Per germline, CDR1 SEHNR and CDR2 FQNEAQ (reference sequence). Trimming removed 11 bases from V and 4 bases from J; junction bases left unmatched: 10. The CDR3 spans 13 residues. The CDR3 nucleotides are TGTGCCGGCCATTCGACAGGGAGCACTGAAGCTTTCTTT. It encodes CAGHSTGSTEAFF.